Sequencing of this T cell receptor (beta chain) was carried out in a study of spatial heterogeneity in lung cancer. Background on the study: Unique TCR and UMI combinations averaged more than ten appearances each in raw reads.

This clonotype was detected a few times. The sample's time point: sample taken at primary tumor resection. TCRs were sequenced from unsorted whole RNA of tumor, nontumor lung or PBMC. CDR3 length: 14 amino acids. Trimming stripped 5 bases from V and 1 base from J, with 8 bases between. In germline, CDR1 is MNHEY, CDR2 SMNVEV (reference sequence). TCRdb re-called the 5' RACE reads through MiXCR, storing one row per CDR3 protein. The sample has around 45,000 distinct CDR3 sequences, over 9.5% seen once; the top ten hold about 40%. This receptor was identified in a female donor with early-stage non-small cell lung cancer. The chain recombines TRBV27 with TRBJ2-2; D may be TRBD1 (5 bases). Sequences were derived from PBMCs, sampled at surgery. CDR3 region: CASSPGQNTGELFF. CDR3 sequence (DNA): TGTGCCAGCAGTCCCGGACAGAACACCGGGGAGCTGTTTTTT.